These T cell receptor beta chains were read from a single sample in a study of blood T cell repertoires in COVID-19. Assay: immunoSEQ multiplex PCR; the TCRdb copy retains only in-frame clones and omits some. Of 40,000 to 60,000 clones in the sample, about nine tenths were seen once. Sequencing used peripheral blood. The source is a human donor in a cohort sampled during active COVID-19. CDR3s include the opening cysteine and the closing phenylalanine or tryptophan. The order of the fields is D gene, V gene, clone size, J gene, CDR3 protein, CDR3 DNA. D genes are given only for firm matches. Clone size is not always given. Where it is, it says once, few, many or a class for expanded clones.

TRBD2	TRBV11-3	NA	TRBJ2-2	CASSFGLAKNTGELFF	TGTGCCAGCAGCTTCGGACTAGCGAAAAACACCGGGGAGCTGTTTTTT
NA	TRBV7-2	NA	TRBJ1-2	CASSFGGTNYGYTF	TGTGCCAGCAGCTTTGGGGGGACTAACTATGGCTACACCTTC
NA	TRBV7-9	NA	TRBJ1-1	CASRGGLNTEAFF	TGTGCCAGCAGAGGAGGGTTGAACACTGAAGCTTTCTTT
NA	TRBV7-4	NA	TRBJ1-1	CASSLADTNTEAFF	TGTGCCAGCAGCTTAGCCGACACGAACACTGAAGCTTTCTTT
TRBD1	TRBV3-1/TRBV3-2	NA	TRBJ1-1	CASSQGGQTEAFF	TGTGCCAGCAGCCAAGGGGGACAGACTGAAGCTTTCTTT
NA	TRBV19	NA	TRBJ1-2	CASSVAGSSGYTF	TGTGCCAGTAGCGTAGCAGGGTCCAGTGGCTACACCTTC
NA	TRBV6-5	NA	TRBJ1-2	CASSLQGGLHYGYTF	TGTGCCAGCAGTCTCCAAGGGGGATTACACTATGGCTACACCTTC
TRBD1	TRBV3-1/TRBV3-2	NA	TRBJ2-7	CASSFGQGTYEQYF	TGTGCCAGCAGCTTTGGACAGGGCACCTACGAGCAGTACTTC
NA	TRBV4-2	NA	TRBJ2-1	CASSPGILPNEQFF	TGTGCCAGCAGCCCCGGGATCTTGCCCAATGAGCAGTTCTTC
NA	TRBV11-2	once	TRBJ1-6	CASSLLGSYNSPLHF	TGTGCCAGCAGCTTACTAGGCTCCTATAATTCACCCCTCCACTTT
NA	TRBV19	NA	TRBJ2-5	CASSIGGGETQYF	TGTGCCAGTAGTATCGGGGGAGGAGAGACCCAGTACTTC
TRBD1	TRBV11-3	once	TRBJ1-2	CASSSTGGLGYTF	TGTGCCAGCAGTTCTACAGGGGGCTTGGGCTACACCTTC
NA	TRBV20-1	NA	TRBJ1-1	CSPPRDTEAFF	TGCAGCCCACCCCGGGACACTGAAGCTTTCTTT
NA	TRBV11-2	few	TRBJ1-6	CASSQGRNSPLHF	TGTGCCAGCAGTCAGGGCCGGAATTCACCCCTCCACTTT
NA	TRBV19	NA	TRBJ1-2	CASSITGQGYTF	TGTGCCAGTAGTATTACAGGGCAGGGCTACACCTTC
TRBD2	TRBV24-1	NA	TRBJ2-3	CATSDSIPGGDTDTQYF	TGTGCCACCAGTGATTCAATACCCGGGGGGGACACAGATACGCAGTATTTT
NA	TRBV7-6	NA	TRBJ2-5	CASSYTGQETQYF	TGTGCCAGCAGCTACACCGGGCAAGAGACCCAGTACTTC
TRBD2	TRBV4-1	NA	TRBJ2-7	CASSLDTGTSGVLYEQYF	TGCGCCAGCAGCCTTGATACCGGGACTAGCGGGGTCCTCTACGAGCAGTACTTC
TRBD1	TRBV18	NA	TRBJ1-1	CASSQDRVEAFF	TGTGCCAGCTCACAAGACAGGGTGGAAGCTTTCTTT
TRBD2	TRBV10-1	NA	TRBJ2-5	CASSEELLAGPVRETQYF	TGCGCCAGCAGTGAGGAGCTATTAGCGGGACCCGTGAGAGAGACCCAGTACTTC
TRBD2	TRBV11-2	few	TRBJ2-7	CASSLGDSGSSYEQYF	TGTGCCAGCAGCTTAGGGGATAGCGGGAGCTCCTACGAGCAGTACTTC
NA	TRBV28	NA	TRBJ2-7	CASSFSYSEQYF	TGTGCCAGCAGTTTTTCGTATAGCGAGCAGTACTTC
TRBD1	TRBV5-1	NA	TRBJ2-3	CASTVPGQGSDTQYF	TGCGCCAGCACCGTCCCGGGACAGGGATCAGATACGCAGTATTTT
NA	TRBV19	NA	TRBJ1-3	CASSRSGVGNTIYF	TGTGCCAGTAGTCGTTCGGGGGTCGGAAACACCATATATTTT
NA	TRBV9	NA	TRBJ2-6	CASSFEGAGANVLTF	TGTGCCAGCAGCTTCGAGGGTGCTGGGGCCAACGTCCTGACTTTC
NA	TRBV27	NA	TRBJ1-5	CASSLGQGVGPQHF	TGTGCCAGCAGTTTAGGGCAGGGTGTTGGGCCCCAGCATTTT
TRBD2	TRBV5-6	NA	TRBJ2-3	CASSSPGLAVSSTDTQYF	TGTGCCAGCAGCTCCCCGGGACTAGCGGTATCTAGCACAGATACGCAGTATTTT
NA	TRBV11-2	NA	TRBJ1-2	CASSRQYGYTF	TGTGCCAGCAGCCGACAGTATGGCTACACCTTC